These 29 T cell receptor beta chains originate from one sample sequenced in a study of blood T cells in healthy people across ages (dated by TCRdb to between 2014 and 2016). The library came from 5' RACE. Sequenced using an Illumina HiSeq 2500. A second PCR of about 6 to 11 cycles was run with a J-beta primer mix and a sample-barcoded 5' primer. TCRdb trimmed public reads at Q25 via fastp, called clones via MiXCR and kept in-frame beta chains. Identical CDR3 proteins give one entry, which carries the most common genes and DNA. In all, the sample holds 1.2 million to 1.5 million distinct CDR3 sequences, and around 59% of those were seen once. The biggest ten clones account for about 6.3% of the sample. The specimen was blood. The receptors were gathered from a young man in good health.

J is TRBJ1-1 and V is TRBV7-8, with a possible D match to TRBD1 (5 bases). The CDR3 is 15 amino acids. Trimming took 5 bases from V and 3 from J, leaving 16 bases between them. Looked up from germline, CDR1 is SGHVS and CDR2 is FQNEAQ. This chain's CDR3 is CASSRRLIGDTEAFF. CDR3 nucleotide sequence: TGTGCCAGCAGCCGACGTCTGATAGGGGACACTGAAGCTTTCTTT.

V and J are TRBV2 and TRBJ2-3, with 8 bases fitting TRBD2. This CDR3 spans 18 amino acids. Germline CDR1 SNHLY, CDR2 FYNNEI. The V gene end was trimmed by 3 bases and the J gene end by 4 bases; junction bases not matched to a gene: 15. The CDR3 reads CASSERLQGLAFSDTQYF. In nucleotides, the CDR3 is TGTGCCAGCAGTGAGAGGTTACAAGGACTAGCATTCTCAGATACGCAGTATTTT.

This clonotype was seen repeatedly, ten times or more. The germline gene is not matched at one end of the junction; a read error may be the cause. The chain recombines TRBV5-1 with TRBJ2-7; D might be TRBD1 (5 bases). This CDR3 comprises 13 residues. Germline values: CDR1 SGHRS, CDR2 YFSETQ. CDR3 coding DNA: TGTGCCAGCAGTTTGGACACCTCCTACGAGCAGTACTTC. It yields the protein CASSLDTSYEQYF.

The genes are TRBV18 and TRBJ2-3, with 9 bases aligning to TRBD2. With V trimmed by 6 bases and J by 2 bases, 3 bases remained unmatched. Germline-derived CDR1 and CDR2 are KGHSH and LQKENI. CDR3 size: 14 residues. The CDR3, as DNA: TGTGCCAGCTCCCCTAGCGGGGTCACAGATACGCAGTATTTT. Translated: CASSPSGVTDTQYF.

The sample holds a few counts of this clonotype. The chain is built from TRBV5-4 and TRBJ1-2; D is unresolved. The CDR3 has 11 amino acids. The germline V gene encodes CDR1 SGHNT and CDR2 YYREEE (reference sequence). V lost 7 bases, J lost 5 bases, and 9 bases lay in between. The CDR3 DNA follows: TGTGCCAGCGCTGGCGGTTATGGCTACACCTTC. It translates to CASAGGYGYTF.

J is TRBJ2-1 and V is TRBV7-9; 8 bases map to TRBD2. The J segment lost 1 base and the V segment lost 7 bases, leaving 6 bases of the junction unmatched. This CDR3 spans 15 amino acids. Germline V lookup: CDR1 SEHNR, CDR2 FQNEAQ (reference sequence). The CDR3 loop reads CASNFERESYNEQFF. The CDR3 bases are TGTGCCAGCAACTTTGAGCGGGAGTCCTACAATGAGCAGTTCTTC.

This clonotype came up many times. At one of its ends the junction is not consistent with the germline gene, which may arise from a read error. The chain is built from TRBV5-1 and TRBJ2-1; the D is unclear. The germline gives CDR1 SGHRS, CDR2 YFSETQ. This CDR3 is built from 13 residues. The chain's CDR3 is CASSESSYNEQFF. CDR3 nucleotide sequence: TGTGCCAGCTCCGAAAGCTCCTACAATGAGCAGTTCTTC.

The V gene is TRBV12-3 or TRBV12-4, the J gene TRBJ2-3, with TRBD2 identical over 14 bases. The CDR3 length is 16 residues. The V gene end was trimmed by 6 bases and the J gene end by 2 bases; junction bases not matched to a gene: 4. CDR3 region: CASRGLAGVHTDTQYF. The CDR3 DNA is TGTGCCAGCAGGGGACTAGCGGGGGTCCACACAGATACGCAGTATTTT.

CDR3 amino acids: CASSLYGTGETQYF. The CDR3 bases are TGTGCCAGCAGCTTATACGGGACCGGGGAGACCCAGTACTTC. This rearrangement joins TRBV7-2 to TRBJ2-5; D is perhaps TRBD1 or TRBD2 (5 bases each). Trimming left V 2 bases short and J 5 bases short, with 12 bases between. Germline values: CDR1 SGHTA, CDR2 FQGNSA. The CDR3 runs 14 residues.

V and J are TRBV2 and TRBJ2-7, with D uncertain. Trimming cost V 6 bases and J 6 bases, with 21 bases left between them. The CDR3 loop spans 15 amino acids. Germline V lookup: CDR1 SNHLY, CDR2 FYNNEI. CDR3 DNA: TGTGCCAGCAGAGACGCCGGCCCAAGCACCTCCGAGCAGTACTTC. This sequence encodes CASRDAGPSTSEQYF.

The CDR3, as DNA: TGTGCCAGCAGTGGGAACGGGCCTAACACCGGGGAGCTGTTTTTT. It encodes CASSGNGPNTGELFF. The V call is TRBV2, the J call TRBJ2-2; D not certain. V gave up 4 bases and J gave up 2 bases, with 11 bases separating them. Germline V gene data show CDR1 as SNHLY and CDR2 as FYNNEI. There are 15 residues in the CDR3.

CDR3 sequence: CASSLETASSYNEQFF. CDR3 in DNA: TGCGCCAGCAGCTTGGAAACAGCGAGCTCCTACAATGAGCAGTTCTTC. This chain connects TRBV5-1 to TRBJ2-1; D not certain. V was cut by 0 bases and J by 0 bases, with 10 bases left in between. This CDR3 spans 16 amino acids. CDR1 is SGHRS and CDR2 is YFSETQ in the germline V gene.

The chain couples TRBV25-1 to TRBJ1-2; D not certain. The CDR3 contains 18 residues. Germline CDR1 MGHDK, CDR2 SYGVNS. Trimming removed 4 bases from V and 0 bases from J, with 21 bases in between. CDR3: CASSGIDTGLLANYGYTF. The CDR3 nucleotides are TGTGCCAGCAGTGGGATTGATACCGGGCTGCTCGCTAACTATGGCTACACCTTC.

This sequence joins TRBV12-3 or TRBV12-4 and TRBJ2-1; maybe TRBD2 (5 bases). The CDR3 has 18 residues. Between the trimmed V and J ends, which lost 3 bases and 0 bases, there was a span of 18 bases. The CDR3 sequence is CASSFFGGSPSSYNEQFF. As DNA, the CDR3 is TGTGCCAGCAGTTTCTTCGGAGGCTCCCCCAGCTCCTACAATGAGCAGTTCTTC.

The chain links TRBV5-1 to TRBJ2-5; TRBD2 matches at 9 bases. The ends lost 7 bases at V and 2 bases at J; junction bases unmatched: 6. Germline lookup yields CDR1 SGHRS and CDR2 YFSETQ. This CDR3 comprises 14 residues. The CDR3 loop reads CASGPAGGQETQYF. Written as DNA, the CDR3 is TGCGCCAGCGGCCCAGCGGGGGGACAAGAGACCCAGTACTTC.

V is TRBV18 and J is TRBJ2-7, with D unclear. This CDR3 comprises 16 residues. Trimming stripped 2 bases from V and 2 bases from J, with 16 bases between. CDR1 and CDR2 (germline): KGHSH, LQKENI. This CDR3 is CASSPNFGKGAYEQYF. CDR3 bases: TGTGCCAGCTCACCAAATTTCGGTAAGGGTGCCTACGAGCAGTACTTC.

The CDR3 DNA is TGTGCCAGCAGTTACGGAGGCTTAGCGGGGGGCTCTTACAATGAGCAGTTCTTC. Protein sequence: CASSYGGLAGGSYNEQFF. This chain links TRBV6-5 with TRBJ2-1; 10 positions agree with TRBD2. With 2 bases clipped from V and 4 bases from J, the junction kept 11 bases outside the gene matches. Germline assignment: CDR1 MNHEY and CDR2 SVGAGI. The CDR3 runs to 18 residues.

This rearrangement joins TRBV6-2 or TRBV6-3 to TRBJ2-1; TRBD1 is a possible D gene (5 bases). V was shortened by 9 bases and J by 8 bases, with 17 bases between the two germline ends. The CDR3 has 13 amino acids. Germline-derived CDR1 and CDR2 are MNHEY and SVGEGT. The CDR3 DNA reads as TGTGCCAGTAAGGTCTGGGGCGGCCATGAGCAGTTCTTC. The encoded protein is CASKVWGGHEQFF.

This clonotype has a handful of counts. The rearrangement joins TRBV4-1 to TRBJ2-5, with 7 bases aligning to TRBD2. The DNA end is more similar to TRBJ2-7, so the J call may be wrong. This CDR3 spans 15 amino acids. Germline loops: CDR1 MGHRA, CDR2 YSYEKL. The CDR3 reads CASSQDSGLGYEQYF. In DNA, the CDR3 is TGCGCCAGCAGCCAAGATTCTGGACTAGGCTACGAGCAGTACTTC.

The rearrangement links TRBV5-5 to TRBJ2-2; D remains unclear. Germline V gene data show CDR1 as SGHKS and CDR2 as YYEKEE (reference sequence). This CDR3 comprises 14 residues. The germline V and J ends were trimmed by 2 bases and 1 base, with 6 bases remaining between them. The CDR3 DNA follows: TGTGCCAGCAGCTTAAAGGGGAACACCGGGGAGCTGTTTTTT. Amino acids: CASSLKGNTGELFF.

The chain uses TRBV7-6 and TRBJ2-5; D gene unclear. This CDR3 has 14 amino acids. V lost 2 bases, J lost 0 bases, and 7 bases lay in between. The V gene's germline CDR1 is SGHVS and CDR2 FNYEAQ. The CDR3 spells CASSLSVYQETQYF. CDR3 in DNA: TGTGCCAGCAGCTTATCGGTATACCAAGAGACCCAGTACTTC.

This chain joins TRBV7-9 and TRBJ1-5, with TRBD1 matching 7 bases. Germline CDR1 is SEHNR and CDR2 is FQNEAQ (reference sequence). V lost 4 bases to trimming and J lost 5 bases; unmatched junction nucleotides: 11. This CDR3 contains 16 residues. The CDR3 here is CASSYWTGGEDQPQHF. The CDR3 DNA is TGTGCCAGCAGCTATTGGACAGGCGGCGAGGATCAGCCCCAGCATTTT.

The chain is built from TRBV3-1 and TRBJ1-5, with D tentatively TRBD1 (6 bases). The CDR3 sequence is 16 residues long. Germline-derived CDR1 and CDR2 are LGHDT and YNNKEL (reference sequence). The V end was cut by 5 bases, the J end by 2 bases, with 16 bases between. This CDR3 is CASSEQGGYGNQPQHF. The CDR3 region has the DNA TGTGCCAGCAGCGAACAGGGCGGGTACGGCAATCAGCCCCAGCATTTT.

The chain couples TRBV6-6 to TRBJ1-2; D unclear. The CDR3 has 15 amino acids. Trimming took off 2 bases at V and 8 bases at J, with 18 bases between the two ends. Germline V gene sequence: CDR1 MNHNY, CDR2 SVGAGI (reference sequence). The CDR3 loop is CASSYSGDGGQGYTF. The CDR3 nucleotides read TGTGCCAGCAGTTACAGTGGCGACGGTGGGCAGGGCTACACCTTC.

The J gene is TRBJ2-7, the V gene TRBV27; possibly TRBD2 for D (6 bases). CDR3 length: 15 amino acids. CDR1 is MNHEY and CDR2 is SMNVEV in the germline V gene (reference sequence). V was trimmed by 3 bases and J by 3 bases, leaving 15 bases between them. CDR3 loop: CASSLSGGGFYEQYF. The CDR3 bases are TGTGCCAGCAGTTTGTCCGGGGGTGGGTTCTACGAGCAGTACTTC.

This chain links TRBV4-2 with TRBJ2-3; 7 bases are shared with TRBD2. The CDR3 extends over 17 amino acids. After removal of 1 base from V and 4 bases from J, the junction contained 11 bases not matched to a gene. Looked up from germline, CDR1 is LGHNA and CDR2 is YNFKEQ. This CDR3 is CASSQGRGEGNADTQYF. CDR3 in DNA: TGTGCCAGCAGCCAAGGCCGAGGGGAGGGCAACGCAGATACGCAGTATTTT.

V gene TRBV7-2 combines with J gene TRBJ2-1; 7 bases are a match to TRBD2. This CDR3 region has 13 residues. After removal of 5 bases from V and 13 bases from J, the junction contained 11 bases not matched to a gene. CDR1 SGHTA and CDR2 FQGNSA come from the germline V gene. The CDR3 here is CASSRDAGETQFF. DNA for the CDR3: TGTGCCAGCAGCCGAGATGCGGGAGAGACCCAGTTCTTC.

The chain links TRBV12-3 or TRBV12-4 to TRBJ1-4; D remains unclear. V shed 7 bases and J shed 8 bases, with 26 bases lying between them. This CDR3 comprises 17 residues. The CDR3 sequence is CASTTGLGRPDREKLFF. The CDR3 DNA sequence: TGTGCCAGCACCACGGGTTTAGGGCGCCCCGATAGGGAAAAACTGTTTTTT.

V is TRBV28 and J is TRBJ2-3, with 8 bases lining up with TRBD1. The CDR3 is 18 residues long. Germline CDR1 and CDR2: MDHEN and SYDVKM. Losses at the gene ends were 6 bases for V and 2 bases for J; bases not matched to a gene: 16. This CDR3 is CASSTRGRGHHDTDTQYF. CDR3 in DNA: TGTGCCAGCAGCACCCGTGGCAGGGGGCATCATGACACAGATACGCAGTATTTT. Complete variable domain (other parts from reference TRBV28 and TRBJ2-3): DVKVTQSSRYLVKRTGEKVFLECVQDMDHENMFWYRQDPGLGLRLIYFSYDVKMKEKGDIPEGYSVSREKKERFSLILESASTNQTSMYLCASSTRGRGHHDTDTQYFGPGTRLTVL.